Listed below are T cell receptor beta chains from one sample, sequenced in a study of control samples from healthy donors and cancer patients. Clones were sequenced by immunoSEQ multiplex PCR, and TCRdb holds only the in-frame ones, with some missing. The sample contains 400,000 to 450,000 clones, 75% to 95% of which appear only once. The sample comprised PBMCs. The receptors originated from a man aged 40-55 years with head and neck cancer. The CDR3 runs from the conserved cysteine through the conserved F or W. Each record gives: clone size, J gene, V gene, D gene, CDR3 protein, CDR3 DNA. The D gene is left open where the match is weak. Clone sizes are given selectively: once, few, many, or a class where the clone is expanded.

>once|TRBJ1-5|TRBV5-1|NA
CASSLEGDNNQPQHF
TGCGCCAGCAGCCTAGAGGGGGACAACAATCAGCCCCAGCATTTT
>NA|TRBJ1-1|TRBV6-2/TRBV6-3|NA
CASSSRTANTEAFF
TGTGCCAGCAGTTCTAGGACAGCGAACACTGAAGCTTTCTTT
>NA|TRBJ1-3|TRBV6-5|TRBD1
CASRGTGYDGNTIYF
TGTGCCAGCAGGGGGACAGGATACGATGGAAACACCATATATTTT
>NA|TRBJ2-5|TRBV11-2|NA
CASGTSAGGETQYF
TGTGCCAGCGGGACATCGGCTGGTGGGGAGACCCAGTACTTC
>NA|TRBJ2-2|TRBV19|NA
CVSGWGPNTGELFF
TGTGTCTCCGGATGGGGGCCGAACACCGGGGAGCTGTTTTTT
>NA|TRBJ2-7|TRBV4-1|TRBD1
CASSLGTGGSYEQYF
TGCGCCAGCAGCCTCGGGACAGGGGGCTCCTACGAGCAGTACTTC
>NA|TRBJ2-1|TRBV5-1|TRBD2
CASRRGGGPDNEQFF
TGCGCCAGCAGGCGGGGCGGGGGGCCAGACAATGAGCAGTTCTTC
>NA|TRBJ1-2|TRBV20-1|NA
CSAVGGGYTF
TGCAGTGCTGTTGGAGGGGGCTACACCTTC
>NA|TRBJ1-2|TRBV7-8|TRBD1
CASSLAVNRGNYGYTF
TGTGCCAGCAGCTTAGCGGTTAACAGGGGCAACTATGGCTACACCTTC
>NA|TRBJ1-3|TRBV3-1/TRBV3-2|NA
CASSLNPPPTGNGNTIYF
TGTGCCAGCAGCCTCAACCCACCCCCTACAGGGAATGGAAACACCATATATTTT
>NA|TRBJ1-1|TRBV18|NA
CASSRRETEAFF
TGTGCCAGCTCACGAAGGGAGACTGAAGCTTTCTTT
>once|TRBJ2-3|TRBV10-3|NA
CAISERGDTQYF
TGTGCCATCAGTGAGCGGGGAGATACGCAGTATTTT
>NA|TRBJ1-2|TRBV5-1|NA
CASSTFPSKYGYTF
TGCGCCAGCAGCACCTTTCCCTCGAAGTATGGCTACACCTTC
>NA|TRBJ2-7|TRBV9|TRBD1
CASSLTGEVREQYF
TGTGCCAGTAGCTTGACAGGGGAAGTGAGGGAGCAGTACTTC
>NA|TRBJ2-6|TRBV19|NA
CASSPYRAGANVLTF
TGTGCCAGTAGTCCCTACAGGGCTGGGGCCAACGTCCTGACTTTC
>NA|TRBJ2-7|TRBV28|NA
CASSSGHRISYEQYF
TGTGCCAGCAGTTCGGGACACCGTATCTCCTACGAGCAGTACTTC
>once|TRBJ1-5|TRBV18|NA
CASSPTTGRPQPQHF
TGTGCCAGCTCACCGACTACAGGGCGTCCTCAGCCCCAGCATTTT
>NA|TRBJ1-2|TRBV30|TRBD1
CAWSADRGLPYGYTF
TGTGCCTGGAGCGCCGACAGGGGGCTACCCTATGGCTACACCTTC
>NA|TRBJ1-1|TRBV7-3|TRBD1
CASSLTGQGYTEAFF
TGTGCCAGCAGCTTAACGGGACAGGGATACACTGAAGCTTTCTTT
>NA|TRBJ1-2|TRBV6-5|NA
CASTSARISYGYTF
TGTGCCAGCACCTCCGCGCGCATATCCTATGGCTACACCTTC